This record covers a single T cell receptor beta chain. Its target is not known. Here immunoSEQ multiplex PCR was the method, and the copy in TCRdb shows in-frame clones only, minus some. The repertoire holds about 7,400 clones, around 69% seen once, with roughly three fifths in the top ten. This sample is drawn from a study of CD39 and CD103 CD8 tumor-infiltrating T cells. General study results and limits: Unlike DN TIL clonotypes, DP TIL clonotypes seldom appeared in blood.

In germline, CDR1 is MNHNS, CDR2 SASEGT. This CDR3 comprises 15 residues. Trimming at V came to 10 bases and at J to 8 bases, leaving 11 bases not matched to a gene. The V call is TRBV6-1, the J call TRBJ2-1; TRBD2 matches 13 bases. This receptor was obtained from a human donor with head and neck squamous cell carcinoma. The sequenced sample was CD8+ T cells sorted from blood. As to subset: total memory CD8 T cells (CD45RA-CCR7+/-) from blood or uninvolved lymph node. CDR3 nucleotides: TGTGCCACCACTCGGACTAGCGGGAGTCAGGATGAGCAGTTCTTC. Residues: CATTRTSGSQDEQFF.